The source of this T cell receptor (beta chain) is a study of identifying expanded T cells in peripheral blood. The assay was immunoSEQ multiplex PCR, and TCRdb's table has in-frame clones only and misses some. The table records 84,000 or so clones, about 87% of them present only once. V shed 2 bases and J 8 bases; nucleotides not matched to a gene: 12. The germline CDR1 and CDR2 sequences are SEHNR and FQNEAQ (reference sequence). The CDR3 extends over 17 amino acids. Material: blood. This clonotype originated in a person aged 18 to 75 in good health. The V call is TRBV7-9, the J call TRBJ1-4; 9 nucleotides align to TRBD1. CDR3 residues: CASSLMGTGIRGEKLFF. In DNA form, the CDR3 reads TGTGCCAGCAGCTTAATGGGGACAGGGATTAGAGGGGAAAAACTGTTTTTT.